A single sample gave rise to the 16 T cell receptor beta chains below, sequenced in a study of T cell responses to AZD1222 COVID-19 vaccine. Generated by immunoSEQ multiplex PCR, the TCRdb table keeps only in-frame clones and is missing some. The sample consists of 100,000 to 150,000 clones, over 80% of them appearing once. This specimen was peripheral blood, taken on day 0 of AZD1222 vaccination. These receptors came from an adult in good health.

The V gene is TRBV11-2, the J gene TRBJ1-2; D is unclear. CDR3 size: 10 residues. V shed 5 bases and J shed 6 bases, with 4 bases lying between them. The germline V gene has CDR1 SGHAT and CDR2 FQNNGV. The CDR3 DNA follows: TGTGCCAGCAGCCGGAATGGCTACACCTTC. It is translated as CASSRNGYTF.

CDR3 in DNA: TGTGCCAGCAGCCCGCAGGGTAGCCTTAACTATGGCTACACCTTC. Translation gives CASSPQGSLNYGYTF. The rearrangement uses TRBV7-8 and TRBJ1-2, with D maybe TRBD1 (5 bases). Germline V gene data show CDR1 as SGHVS and CDR2 as FQNEAQ. This CDR3 comprises 15 residues. Trimming removed 5 bases at V and 1 base at J, with 14 bases between.

The V gene is TRBV3-1 (or the pseudogene TRBV3-2), the J gene TRBJ1-5; 7 nucleotides match TRBD1. V trimming: 5 bases; J trimming: 6 bases; junction bases outside the gene matches: 7. The germline V gene encodes CDR1 LGHDT and CDR2 YNNKEL (reference sequence). This CDR3 has 14 amino acids. CDR3 in DNA: TGTGCCAGCAGCTTTACAGGGGCAGGTCAGCCCCAGCATTTT. It specifies CASSFTGAGQPQHF.

In its sample, this clone was seen once. The chain has TRBV6-6 and TRBJ1-2; D gene uncertain. The CDR3 totals 15 residues. The V end was cut by 6 bases, the J end by 7 bases, with 21 bases between. Germline V gene lookup returns CDR1 MNHNY and CDR2 SVGAGI (reference sequence). The chain's CDR3 is CASRGSYAGVGGYTF. DNA of the CDR3: TGTGCCAGCAGGGGAAGTTACGCCGGGGTTGGTGGCTACACCTTC.

This chain connects TRBV3-1 (or the pseudogene TRBV3-2) to TRBJ1-2, with D possibly matching TRBD1 (5 bases). Germline loops: CDR1 LGHDT, CDR2 YNNKEL (reference sequence). This CDR3 spans 13 amino acids. Trimming took 2 bases from V and 8 from J, leaving 12 bases between them. CDR3 sequence: CASSQLSTAGYTF. CDR3 bases: TGTGCCAGCAGCCAACTATCGACAGCCGGCTACACCTTC.

V gene TRBV3-1 (or the pseudogene TRBV3-2) combines with J gene TRBJ2-3; no reliable D call. CDR3 length: 14 amino acids. Germline-derived CDR1 and CDR2 are LGHDT and YNNKEL (reference sequence). Trimming removed 0 bases at V and 4 bases at J, with 8 bases between. CDR3 bases: TGTGCCAGCAGCCAAGAAATTGGATCAGATACGCAGTATTTT. It is translated as CASSQEIGSDTQYF.

The V gene is TRBV24-1, the J gene TRBJ1-2; TRBD1 matches at 10 bases. The CDR3 runs to 16 residues. J lost 3 bases, V lost 2 bases, and 5 bases had no gene match. Looked up from germline, CDR1 is KGHDR and CDR2 is SFDVKD. CDR3 DNA: TGTGCCACCAGTGATTCGGACAGGGGGAAAGACTATGGCTACACCTTC. This translates into CATSDSDRGKDYGYTF.

The rearrangement links TRBV20-1 to TRBJ2-5; maybe TRBD2 (5 bases). From germline, CDR1 is DFQATT and CDR2 SNEGSKA (reference sequence). V was cut by 6 bases and J by 5 bases, with 10 bases left in between. The CDR3 is made up of 11 amino acids. The CDR3 reads CSAAERETQYF. CDR3 DNA sequence: TGCAGTGCCGCGGAGCGGGAGACCCAGTACTTC.

This chain links TRBV7-2 with TRBJ2-7, with 12 nucleotides matching TRBD2. The germline V gene encodes CDR1 SGHTA and CDR2 FQGNSA. The V segment lost 4 bases and the J segment 7 bases; nucleotides outside the gene matches: 20. The CDR3 covers 19 residues. As DNA, the CDR3 is TGTGCCAGCAGCTCGCCGGGACTAGCGGGCGCTGAGTCCTCGAAGGAGCAGTACTTC. Protein sequence: CASSSPGLAGAESSKEQYF.

The chain is built from TRBV5-6 and TRBJ2-7, with D unresolved. Trimming cost V 3 bases and J 3 bases, with 16 bases left between them. The CDR3 consists of 15 residues. Germline V lookup: CDR1 SGHDT, CDR2 YYEEEE. In nucleotides, the CDR3 is TGTGCCAGCAGCTCTAAGACGGGTCCCCGCTACGAGCAGTACTTC. This translates into CASSSKTGPRYEQYF.

This rearrangement joins TRBV18 to TRBJ1-1, with 9 nucleotides matching TRBD1. CDR3 length equals 13 residues. Trimming cost V 4 bases and J 3 bases; bases outside gene matches: 0. Germline lookup yields CDR1 KGHSH and CDR2 LQKENI. The chain's CDR3 is CASSRTGDTEAFF. The CDR3 DNA follows: TGTGCCAGCTCACGGACAGGGGACACTGAAGCTTTCTTT.

The chain links TRBV28 to TRBJ1-4; D call uncertain. The germline gives CDR1 MDHEN, CDR2 SYDVKM. Trimming took off 3 bases at V and 4 bases at J, with 9 bases between the two ends. The CDR3 is made up of 14 amino acids. The CDR3, as DNA: TGTGCCAGCAGTTTTTCCGTGTATAATGAAAAACTGTTTTTT. Protein sequence: CASSFSVYNEKLFF.

The genes are TRBV10-2 and TRBJ2-5; D uncertain. This CDR3 is built from 11 residues. Trimming cost V 6 bases and J 5 bases, with 7 bases left between them. Per the germline V gene, CDR1 is WSHSY and CDR2 is SAAADI. The DNA for the CDR3 is TGCGCCAGCAGACTGGGGGAGACCCAGTACTTC. Protein product: CASRLGETQYF.

This chain links TRBV7-2 with TRBJ1-6; D gene unclear. The CDR3 runs 13 residues. V gave up 5 bases and J gave up 9 bases, with 11 bases separating them. Germline V gives CDR1 SGHTA, CDR2 FQGNSA. DNA of the CDR3: TGTGCCAGCAGCCCGAGGTGGGGTTCACCCCTCCACTTT. Amino acid sequence: CASSPRWGSPLHF.

This clone was recorded a few times. This chain connects TRBV19 to TRBJ1-2; 7 positions match TRBD1. Germline assignment: CDR1 LNHDA and CDR2 SQIVND (reference sequence). The trim removed 6 bases at V and 4 bases at J, leaving 5 bases unmatched. The CDR3 contains 13 residues. The CDR3 here is CASRDRSFYGYTF. The CDR3 region has the DNA TGTGCCAGTAGGGACAGGAGCTTCTATGGCTACACCTTC.

The chain joins TRBV7-2 to TRBJ2-6; unclear D gene. The germline gives CDR1 SGHTA, CDR2 FQGNSA. V shed 6 bases and J shed 0 bases, with 9 bases lying between them. This CDR3 is built from 15 residues. The CDR3 loop reads CASREHSSGANVLTF. DNA for the CDR3: TGTGCCAGCAGAGAACACTCCTCTGGGGCCAACGTCCTGACTTTC. Full variable domain (outside the CDR3, taken from reference TRBV7-2 and TRBJ2-6): GAGVSQSPSNKVTEKGKDVELRCDPISGHTALYWYRQSLGQGLEFLIYFQGNSAPDKSGLPSDRFSAERTGGSVSTLTIQRTQQEDSAVYLCASREHSSGANVLTFGAGSRLTVL.